This TCR beta chain was sequenced during a study of cytotoxic CD8 clonotypes in ibrutinib-treated CLL. In the study overall: Mean productive templates were about 260,000; mean productive rearrangements were around 90,000.

As to this clone: Its antigen is undetermined. Germline is not matched at one junction end, which may reflect a read error.

Study-wide results and limits: Samples from sustained-remission and progressing patients were taken at different times. Baseline levels of clonality went above those of age-matched healthy donors and moved with circulating CD8+ T-cell counts.

Deep sequencing aimed at 1 in 200,000 to 1 in 1 million T cells' resolution. Using immunoSEQ multiplex PCR, the repertoire was profiled, and TCRdb retains in-frame clones only, with some absent. The sample lists some 80,000 clones, about 76% seen once, with about 4.4% in the top ten. This CDR3 contains 11 residues. The germline gives CDR1 SGHDN, CDR2 FVKESK. The chain joins TRBV14 to TRBJ1-2; D gene unclear. The input for sequencing was PBMCs, taken after 12 months of ibrutinib treatment. The origin of this receptor is a human donor with chronic lymphocytic leukemia. CDR3 in amino acids: CASSSLMGFTF. The CDR3 nucleotides read TGTGCCAGCAGCTCGTTAATGGGCTTCACCTTC.